These 2 T cell receptor beta chains originate from one sample sequenced in a study of shared clonotypes between healthy human individuals. The protocol was immunoSEQ multiplex PCR, while the TCRdb copy is restricted to in-frame clones and leaves out a portion. The data show 530,000 or so clones, nearly 80% seen once. Sequenced material: PBMCs. These receptors were taken from a woman aged 40-49 years in good health. Some clones in this sample may be carry-over from other donors' samples.

This chain joins TRBV19 and TRBJ1-2; D unresolved. Germline V CDR1 and CDR2: LNHDA, SQIVND (reference sequence). The ends were cut back, 6 bases at V and 4 bases at J, with 15 bases in the middle. CDR3 length: 14 amino acids. As DNA, the CDR3 is TGTGCCAGTAGCCCCCAGGATGTCGGCTATGGCTACACCTTC. Translation: CASSPQDVGYGYTF.

The rearrangement uses TRBV4-1 and TRBJ2-5; D remains ambiguous. The J call may be in error: the DNA end matches TRBJ2-7 better. The V gene's germline CDR1 is MGHRA and CDR2 YSYEKL. CDR3 length: 13 amino acids. This chain's CDR3 is CASSQGSGGEQYF. CDR3 sequence (DNA): TGCGCCAGCAGCCAAGGGTCGGGTGGCGAGCAGTACTTC.